The 17 T cell receptor beta chains below come from one sample, sequenced in a study of cytomegalovirus exposure and HLA in healthy donors. PCR was performed using 60 Vbeta and 13 Jbeta primers. Some clones are missing from TCRdb's copy, which holds only in-frame ones; the method was immunoSEQ multiplex PCR. The table records about 130,000 clones, roughly three quarters of them present only once. The sequenced sample was PBMCs. Receptor source: a male donor in good health and CMV-seronegative.

This clone appeared a single time. The V and J genes are TRBV30 and TRBJ1-5; a possible D gene is TRBD1 (5 bases). Germline V lookup: CDR1 GTSNPN, CDR2 SVGIG (reference sequence). Trimming took off 4 bases at V and 9 bases at J, with 16 bases between the two ends. The CDR3 totals 13 residues. The CDR3 sequence: CAWTGDGGRPQHF. CDR3 nucleotide sequence: TGTGCCTGGACGGGGGACGGAGGAAGGCCCCAGCATTTT.

The chain links TRBV14 to TRBJ1-1, with D perhaps matching TRBD1 (5 bases). Germline values: CDR1 SGHDN, CDR2 FVKESK. The length of the CDR3 is 17 residues. Trimming left V 3 bases short and J 4 bases short, with 21 bases between. The CDR3 is CASSHYPPNHGGTEAFF. The CDR3 DNA sequence: TGTGCCAGCAGCCACTATCCTCCCAACCACGGGGGCACTGAAGCTTTCTTT.

The chain uses TRBV7-2 and TRBJ1-2; 7 bases match TRBD1. The germline gives CDR1 SGHTA, CDR2 FQGNSA. The CDR3 is 15 residues long. Trimming at V came to 8 bases and at J to 4 bases, leaving 13 bases not matched to a gene. The CDR3, as DNA: TGTGCCAGCGGGATAGACAGGGTCAGGAGCTATGGCTACACCTTC. It encodes CASGIDRVRSYGYTF.

As regards this clone: Other DNA sequences from this sample encode an identical CDR3 as well. This sequence joins TRBV6-6 and TRBJ1-1, with 10 bases lining up with TRBD1. Germline lookup yields CDR1 MNHNY and CDR2 SVGAGI (reference sequence). V shed 4 bases, J shed 4 bases, and the junction held 3 bases outside the gene matches. The CDR3 totals 14 residues. The CDR3 bases are TGTGCCAGCAGTTCCGGACAGGGGGGCACTGAAGCTTTCTTT. Translating it yields CASSSGQGGTEAFF.

This chain links TRBV9 with TRBJ1-5, with 9 positions matching TRBD1. With 7 bases clipped from V and 6 bases from J, the junction kept 8 bases outside the gene matches. The CDR3 is 14 residues long. Germline lookup yields CDR1 SGDLS and CDR2 YYNGEE. CDR3 amino acids: CASGPGTGTQPQHF. The CDR3 DNA reads as TGTGCCAGCGGACCCGGGACAGGGACTCAGCCCCAGCATTTT.

This chain uses TRBV25-1 with TRBJ2-3; the match to TRBD2 covers 11 bases. Germline-derived CDR1 and CDR2 are MGHDK and SYGVNS. Trimming at V came to 4 bases and at J to 2 bases, leaving 5 bases not matched to a gene. The CDR3 totals 16 residues. DNA of the CDR3: TGTGCCAGCAGTGCGACTAGCGGGGTTCTCACAGATACGCAGTATTTT. Amino acids: CASSATSGVLTDTQYF. The full variable domain, in which reference TRBV25-1 and TRBJ2-3 provide the parts outside the CDR3, is EADIYQTPRYLVIGTGKKITLECSQTMGHDKMYWYQQDPGMELHLIHYSYGVNSTEKGDLSSESTVSRIRTEHFPLTLESARPSHTSQYLCASSATSGVLTDTQYFGPGTRLTVL.

The rearrangement links TRBV27 to TRBJ2-1; 12 positions agree with TRBD1. The CDR3 contains 14 residues. Germline CDR1 MNHEY, CDR2 SMNVEV (reference sequence). V dropped 2 bases and J dropped 9; count of bases not matched to a gene: 2. The DNA for the CDR3 is TGTGCCAGCAGTTTAGGGACAGGGGGCCTTGAGCAGTTCTTC. This sequence encodes CASSLGTGGLEQFF.

The chain has TRBV7-2 and TRBJ1-6; TRBD1 might be the D (5 bases). Germline V gene data show CDR1 as SGHTA and CDR2 as FQGNSA. CDR3 size: 13 residues. Between the trimmed V and J ends, which lost 3 bases and 9 bases, there was a span of 9 bases. The CDR3 loop reads CASSLGRVSPLHF. The CDR3 DNA reads TGTGCCAGCAGCTTGGGCAGGGTTTCACCCCTCCACTTT.

This clone was seen only once. The chain employs TRBV18 and TRBJ2-7, with 7 bases matching TRBD1. Germline V gene sequence: CDR1 KGHSH, CDR2 LQKENI. CDR3 length: 13 residues. J was trimmed by 5 bases and V by 2 bases; bases with no gene match: 3. CDR3 protein: CASSPRGLNEQYF. CDR3 DNA sequence: TGTGCCAGCTCACCAAGGGGGCTGAACGAGCAGTACTTC. The full variable domain, rest sourced from reference TRBV18 and TRBJ2-7, is NAGVMQNPRHLVRRRGQEARLRCSPMKGHSHVYWYRQLPEEGLKFMVYLQKENIIDESGMPKERFSAEFPKEGPSILRIQQVVRGDSAAYFCASSPRGLNEQYFGPGTRLTVT.

This chain uses TRBV7-6 with TRBJ1-3; the D gene is possibly TRBD1 (6 bases). The CDR3 covers 16 residues. Trimming left V 5 bases short and J 4 bases short, with 18 bases between. CDR1 and CDR2 from the germline V gene are SGHVS and FNYEAQ. DNA for the CDR3: TGTGCCAGCAGCCCGACACAGGGTTTTTTCGGAAACACCATATATTTT. Translation gives CASSPTQGFFGNTIYF. Variable domain in full (rest from reference TRBV7-6 and TRBJ1-3): GAGVSQSPRYKVTKRGQDVALRCDPISGHVSLYWYRQALGQGPEFLTYFNYEAQQDKSGLPNDRFSAERPEGSISTLTIQRTEQRDSAMYRCASSPTQGFFGNTIYFGEGSWLTVV.

The chain is built from TRBV4-1 and TRBJ2-1; unclear D gene. Germline V gene lookup returns CDR1 MGHRA and CDR2 YSYEKL. This CDR3 has 17 residues. Trimming pared 0 bases from V and 0 bases from J, leaving 12 bases between. CDR3 DNA: TGCGCCAGCAGCCAAGATCAAGCCCCGGGCTCCTACAATGAGCAGTTCTTC. Translated: CASSQDQAPGSYNEQFF.

This clone was seen only once. The V call is TRBV29-1, the J call TRBJ1-2; 7 nucleotides agree with TRBD1. CDR1 and CDR2 (germline): SQVTM, ANQGSEA. This CDR3 region has 18 residues. V gave up 0 bases and J gave up 0 bases; unmatched junction bases: 13. Written as DNA, the CDR3 is TGCAGCGTTGAAGACGAAGGCAGGGGGGCACTATCTAACTATGGCTACACCTTC. This codes for CSVEDEGRGALSNYGYTF.

J is TRBJ2-1 and V is TRBV10-3; a weak D match, TRBD1 (6 bases). Trimming left V 2 bases short and J 13 bases short, with 12 bases between. CDR3 size: 12 residues. The germline V gene encodes CDR1 ENHRY and CDR2 SYGVKD. Here the CDR3 DNA reads TGTGCCATCAGTGAGGCAGGGGAGTTCCAGTTCTTC. Its protein is CAISEAGEFQFF.

The chain combines TRBV6-5 with TRBJ1-3; a weak D match, TRBD1 (5 bases). The germline V and J ends were trimmed by 4 bases and 4 bases, with 17 bases remaining between them. CDR1 is MNHEY and CDR2 is SVGAGI in the germline V gene. CDR3 length: 16 amino acids. CDR3 in amino acids: CASSSPGGGAGNTIYF. CDR3 in DNA: TGTGCCAGCAGTTCCCCCGGCGGTGGGGCGGGAAACACCATATATTTT.

This chain uses TRBV5-1 with TRBJ2-3; 8 bases line up with TRBD1. Germline CDR1 reads SGHRS; CDR2 reads YFSETQ. Trimming took 4 bases from V and 2 from J; bases not matched to a gene: 6. The CDR3 runs to 15 residues. The CDR3 DNA reads as TGCGCCAGCAGCCCTGGACAGGGCCCCACAGATACGCAGTATTTT. This gives the protein CASSPGQGPTDTQYF.

The V call is TRBV5-1, the J call TRBJ2-5; D is possibly TRBD2 (6 bases). Trimming took off 7 bases at V and 3 bases at J, with 10 bases between the two ends. Per the germline V gene, CDR1 is SGHRS and CDR2 is YFSETQ. The CDR3 totals 12 residues. In DNA form, the CDR3 reads TGCGCCAGCCGGACGGGGGAAGAGACCCAGTACTTC. Translated: CASRTGEETQYF.

In regard to this clone: The junction does not match germline at one end; this may be a read error. J is TRBJ2-7 and V is TRBV27; D is perhaps TRBD2 (6 bases). CDR3 size: 11 residues. Looked up from germline, CDR1 is MNHEY and CDR2 is SMNVEV (reference sequence). The CDR3 nucleotides read TGTGCCAGCAGAAGGGAGGACGAGCAGCACTTC. Translating it yields CASRREDEQHF.